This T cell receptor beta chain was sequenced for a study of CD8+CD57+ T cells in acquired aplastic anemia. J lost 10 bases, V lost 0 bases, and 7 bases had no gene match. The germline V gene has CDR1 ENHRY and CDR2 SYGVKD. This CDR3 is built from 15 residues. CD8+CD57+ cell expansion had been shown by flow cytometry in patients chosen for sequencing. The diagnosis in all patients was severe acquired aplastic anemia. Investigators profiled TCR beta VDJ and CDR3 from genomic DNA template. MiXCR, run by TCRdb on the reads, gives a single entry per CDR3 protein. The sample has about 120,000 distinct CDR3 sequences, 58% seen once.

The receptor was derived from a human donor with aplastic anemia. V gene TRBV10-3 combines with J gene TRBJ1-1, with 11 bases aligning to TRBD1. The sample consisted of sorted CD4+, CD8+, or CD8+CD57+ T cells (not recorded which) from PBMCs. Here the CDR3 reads CAISESQDRGLGAFF. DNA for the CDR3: TGTGCCATCAGTGAGTCCCAGGACAGGGGGCTAGGAGCTTTCTTT.